This TCR beta chain was sequenced during a study of shared clonotypes between healthy human individuals. The table came from immunoSEQ multiplex PCR; TCRdb's copy has only in-frame clones and leaves some out. The sample carries a few million clones, over 85% recorded once. Naive CD8 populations comprised CD45RO-negative cells positively selected for CCR7, excluding terminally differentiated effector memory CD45RA+ cells. The V gene's germline CDR1 is SGHTA and CDR2 FQGTGA. V lost 0 bases, J lost 5 bases, and 4 bases lay in between. The CDR3 runs 13 residues. This chain uses TRBV7-3 with TRBJ2-2; D is uncertain. The sequencing input was naive CD8+ T cells from PBMCs. This clonotype originated in a man aged 18 to 30 in good health. Some clones in this sample may be carry-over from other donors' samples. The DNA of the CDR3 is TGTGCCAGCAGCTTAACGTTAACCGGGGAGCTGTTTTTT. Translated, it gives CASSLTLTGELFF.